The 9 T cell receptor beta chains given below trace back to one sample, sequenced in a study of OX40 agonist ivuxolimab in advanced cancers. Library method: the immunoSEQ multiplex PCR assay. TCRdb retrieved this table from immuneACCESS and kept in-frame rearrangements only. Not all clones are present; in checked studies, unresolved V genes account for under half, and no reason is known for the remainder. For this sample the table gives 15,000 to 20,000 clones, of which 65% to 90% were detected only once. Jointly, the top ten make up 2.5% to 3.5% of the sample. Source: CD4+ or CD8+ T cells sorted from blood, taken in a trial of the OX40 agonist ivuxolimab. These receptors all come from an adult with an advanced solid tumor such as melanoma, head and neck, liver or kidney cancer.

The gene calls are TRBV2 and TRBJ2-7; D gene unclear. The germline V and J ends were trimmed by 10 bases and 0 bases, with 16 bases remaining between them. This CDR3 is 14 amino acids long. Per the germline V gene, CDR1 is SNHLY and CDR2 is FYNNEI. CDR3 coding DNA: TGTGCCACCCAGGACGCCAAAAGCTCCTACGAGCAGTACTTC. As protein: CATQDAKSSYEQYF.

CDR3 nucleotides: TGCGCCAGCAGCGAGGGGGCAGGTAACACTGAAGCTTTCTTT. Translated, it gives CASSEGAGNTEAFF. V is TRBV5-1 and J is TRBJ1-1; TRBD1 matches at 7 bases. Germline CDR1 SGHRS, CDR2 YFSETQ. The J segment lost 2 bases and the V segment lost 4 bases, leaving 5 bases of the junction unmatched. The CDR3 is made up of 14 amino acids.

A few counts support this clone. The rearrangement joins TRBV28 to TRBJ1-1; D not certain. Trimming cost V 4 bases and J 4 bases, with 13 bases left between them. The germline V gene has CDR1 MDHEN and CDR2 SYDVKM. The CDR3 is 14 amino acids. Here the CDR3 DNA reads TGTGCCAGCAGTTCGGTCTCCTGGGGCACTGAAGCTTTCTTT. Translated, it gives CASSSVSWGTEAFF.

This clone was counted between two and nine times. V is TRBV5-6 and J is TRBJ2-6, with 7 nucleotides matching TRBD1. Germline CDR1 and CDR2: SGHDT and YYEEEE. V dropped 4 bases and J dropped 0; count of bases not matched to a gene: 10. This CDR3 is 18 amino acids long. The CDR3 bases are TGTGCCAGCAGCCCCCTACAGGGGAGTGGCTCTGGGGCCAACGTCCTGACTTTC. Translating gives CASSPLQGSGSGANVLTF.

This clone occurred a few times. The V gene is TRBV19, the J gene TRBJ2-1, with no clear D. Germline V gene data show CDR1 as LNHDA and CDR2 as SQIVND (reference sequence). CDR3 length equals 13 residues. The ends were cut back, 4 bases at V and 7 bases at J, with 11 bases in the middle. The DNA for the CDR3 is TGTGCCAGTAGTAAGGTCCTTTGGAATGAGCAGTTCTTC. Translation gives CASSKVLWNEQFF.

The chain couples TRBV7-6 to TRBJ1-3; a weak D match, TRBD1 (5 bases). Trimming cost V 2 bases and J 0 bases, with 8 bases left between them. Germline V lookup: CDR1 SGHVS, CDR2 FNYEAQ. This CDR3 spans 15 amino acids. CDR3: CASSLQGSSGNTIYF. The CDR3 DNA sequence: TGTGCCAGCAGCTTACAGGGAAGCTCTGGAAACACCATATATTTT.

This chain joins TRBV5-6 and TRBJ2-5; D not resolved. The CDR3 covers 15 residues. Germline CDR1 is SGHDT and CDR2 is YYEEEE. Trimming removed 2 bases from V and 5 bases from J, with 16 bases in between. DNA for the CDR3: TGTGCCAGCAGCTTTGGCCTCCTCGAAGGGGAGACCCAGTACTTC. Residues: CASSFGLLEGETQYF.

This rearrangement joins TRBV5-1 to TRBJ2-1, with 9 bases matching TRBD2. The trim removed 4 bases at V and 6 bases at J, leaving 5 bases unmatched. This CDR3 has 14 amino acids. The V gene's germline CDR1 is SGHRS and CDR2 YFSETQ. This CDR3 is CASSGGTSSNEQFF. The CDR3 DNA reads TGCGCCAGCAGCGGGGGGACTAGCAGCAATGAGCAGTTCTTC.

The chain links TRBV6-1 to TRBJ2-7; the match to TRBD2 covers 10 bases. Germline assignment: CDR1 MNHNS and CDR2 SASEGT. The CDR3 extends over 14 amino acids. J was trimmed by 12 bases and V by 6 bases; bases with no gene match: 14. The CDR3 DNA reads as TGTGCCAGCAGAACCACTAGCGGGACCGTCGTACTGTACTTC. Amino acids: CASRTTSGTVVLYF.